These T cell receptor beta chains were read from a single sample in a study of T cell clonotyping in hematopoietic cell transplantation. This table comes from immunoSEQ multiplex PCR, and its TCRdb copy is limited to in-frame clones, with some not included. The sample has fewer than 15,000 clones, approximately 92% seen once; the top ten hold around 7.6%. Sequencing used PBMCs, obtained 100 days after allogeneic stem cell transplant. These receptors came from a female patient in her forties or fifties who had an allogeneic stem cell transplant from an unrelated donor, so the T cells may come from the graft donor. Some clones in this sample may be carry-over from other donors' samples. Each CDR3 is given with its conserved first and last residue. Each record gives: J gene, V gene, clone size, D gene, CDR3 protein, CDR3 DNA. A D gene is named only where the DNA matches it firmly. Not all rows give a size; the values are once, few, many and, for expanded clones, a class.

J: TRBJ2-3
V: TRBV6-5
size: NA
D: NA
CDR3: CASTRAAGYTDTQYF
DNA: TGTGCCAGCACGAGGGCAGCGGGCTACACAGATACGCAGTATTTT

J: TRBJ1-1
V: TRBV2
size: NA
D: TRBD1
CDR3: CASSVPGQGNPEAFF
DNA: TGTGCCAGCAGTGTGCCGGGACAGGGGAATCCTGAAGCTTTCTTT

J: TRBJ1-3
V: TRBV19
size: NA
D: NA
CDR3: CASTAFSGNTIYF
DNA: TGTGCCAGTACAGCCTTCTCTGGAAACACCATATATTTT

J: TRBJ2-5
V: TRBV5-6
size: NA
D: TRBD2
CDR3: CASSPPGGETQYF
DNA: TGTGCCAGCAGCCCCCCGGGGGGAGAGACCCAGTACTTC

J: TRBJ2-2
V: TRBV15
size: NA
D: NA
CDR3: CATSRGTNTGELFF
DNA: TGTGCCACCAGCAGAGGGACTAACACCGGGGAGCTGTTTTTT

J: TRBJ2-3
V: TRBV13
size: NA
D: TRBD1
CDR3: CASSSRQGVSDTQYF
DNA: TGTGCCAGCAGCAGCAGACAGGGGGTTTCAGATACGCAGTATTTT

J: TRBJ2-5
V: TRBV6-5
size: once
D: NA
CDR3: CASSSAFQGETQYF
DNA: TGTGCCAGCAGTTCCGCATTCCAGGGGGAGACCCAGTACTTC

J: TRBJ2-2
V: TRBV29-1
size: NA
D: NA
CDR3: CSVNRETGELFF
DNA: TGCAGCGTCAACAGGGAAACCGGGGAGCTGTTTTTT

J: TRBJ2-3
V: TRBV28
size: once
D: NA
CDR3: CATLDPSNLYF
DNA: TGTGCCACCTTGGACCCAAGTAATCTGTATTTT

J: TRBJ1-4
V: TRBV4-3
size: NA
D: NA
CDR3: CASSQAAGATNEKLFF
DNA: TGCGCCAGCAGCCAGGCCGCTGGTGCAACTAATGAAAAACTGTTTTTT

J: TRBJ2-7
V: TRBV7-9
size: NA
D: NA
CDR3: CASSQQGYEQYF
DNA: TGTGCCAGCAGCCAACAGGGCTACGAGCAGTACTTC

J: TRBJ1-2
V: TRBV11-2
size: NA
D: NA
CDR3: CASSLERGPGTF
DNA: TGTGCCAGCAGCTTAGAACGGGGACCGGGGACCTTC

J: TRBJ1-5
V: TRBV29-1
size: few
D: NA
CDR3: CSVVTSFNQPQHF
DNA: TGCAGCGTCGTGACATCTTTCAATCAGCCCCAGCATTTT

J: TRBJ1-2
V: TRBV9
size: NA
D: TRBD1
CDR3: CASSGGGDRGHHGYTF
DNA: TGTGCCAGCAGCGGAGGGGGGGACAGGGGGCATCATGGCTACACCTTC

J: TRBJ2-7
V: TRBV28
size: NA
D: TRBD2
CDR3: CASSFGLAGGREQYF
DNA: TGTGCCAGCAGTTTCGGACTAGCGGGAGGTCGTGAGCAGTACTTC

J: TRBJ1-2
V: TRBV6-5
size: NA
D: NA
CDR3: CASSTRTRGFYGYTF
DNA: TGTGCCAGCAGTACCCGGACAAGGGGCTTTTATGGCTACACCTTC

J: TRBJ2-2
V: TRBV7-2
size: once
D: TRBD2
CDR3: CASSPAFGGGPTGELFF
DNA: TGTGCCAGCAGCCCGGCGTTTGGCGGGGGTCCCACCGGGGAGCTGTTTTTT

J: TRBJ1-1
V: TRBV6-5
size: once
D: TRBD1
CDR3: CASSYGTVNTEAFF
DNA: TGTGCCAGCAGTTATGGGACAGTGAACACTGAAGCTTTCTTT

J: TRBJ2-5
V: TRBV6-6
size: NA
D: NA
CDR3: CASTQGGGYQETQYF
DNA: TGTGCCAGCACTCAAGGGGGAGGGTACCAAGAGACCCAGTACTTC

J: TRBJ2-1
V: TRBV11-2
size: NA
D: TRBD2
CDR3: CASSLDPVPLAGEVNEQFF
DNA: TGTGCCAGCAGCTTAGATCCCGTACCCCTAGCGGGGGAGGTTAATGAGCAGTTCTTC

J: TRBJ2-1
V: TRBV27
size: NA
D: NA
CDR3: CASSFTVQYEQFF
DNA: TGTGCCAGCAGTTTTACGGTTCAGTATGAGCAGTTCTTC

J: TRBJ1-1
V: TRBV9
size: NA
D: NA
CDR3: CASSVDMNTEAFF
DNA: TGTGCCAGCAGCGTGGACATGAACACTGAAGCTTTCTTT

J: TRBJ2-7
V: TRBV2
size: NA
D: NA
CDR3: CASSATGLGYEQYF
DNA: TGTGCCAGCAGTGCTACAGGCTTAGGCTACGAGCAGTACTTC

J: TRBJ2-3
V: TRBV7-9
size: NA
D: NA
CDR3: CASSPRQGGHGTDTQYF
DNA: TGTGCCAGCAGCCCCCGTCAGGGGGGGCACGGCACAGATACGCAGTATTTT

J: TRBJ2-7
V: TRBV14
size: NA
D: TRBD2
CDR3: CASSPSGLAGRYKQYF
DNA: TGTGCCAGCAGCCCCTCCGGACTAGCGGGGCGCTACAAGCAGTACTTC

J: TRBJ1-4
V: TRBV5-5
size: NA
D: NA
CDR3: CASSFLNSVGEKLFF
DNA: TGTGCCAGCAGCTTCTTGAATAGCGTGGGGGAAAAACTGTTTTTT

J: TRBJ1-2
V: TRBV6-6
size: NA
D: NA
CDR3: CASSSPPNYGYTF
DNA: TGTGCCAGCAGTTCACCTCCGAACTATGGCTACACCTTC

J: TRBJ2-7
V: TRBV2
size: NA
D: NA
CDR3: CASNPGPGDEQYF
DNA: TGTGCCAGCAACCCGGGACCCGGGGACGAGCAGTACTTC

J: TRBJ1-2
V: TRBV2
size: few
D: TRBD1
CDR3: CASGRTGSSRGYTF
DNA: TGTGCCAGCGGTAGGACAGGGTCCTCTCGGGGCTACACCTTC

J: TRBJ2-7
V: TRBV11-2
size: NA
D: NA
CDR3: CASSLRGTENYEQYF
DNA: TGTGCCAGCAGCTTAAGGGGGACGGAGAACTACGAGCAGTACTTC

J: TRBJ1-2
V: TRBV19
size: NA
D: NA
CDR3: CASSGYGYTF
DNA: TGTGCCAGTAGTGGCTATGGCTACACCTTC

J: TRBJ2-3
V: TRBV4-1
size: NA
D: TRBD2
CDR3: CASSPGGQRGGPGTDTQYF
DNA: TGCGCCAGCAGCCCCGGGGGACAGCGGGGGGGCCCAGGGACAGATACGCAGTATTTT

J: TRBJ2-7
V: TRBV11-3
size: NA
D: NA
CDR3: CASSLDDRFLYF
DNA: TGTGCCAGCAGCTTAGATGACCGGTTTTTGTACTTC

J: TRBJ1-5
V: TRBV19
size: NA
D: NA
CDR3: CASTSLEDNQPQHF
DNA: TGTGCCAGTACCTCATTGGAAGACAATCAGCCCCAGCATTTT

J: TRBJ1-5
V: TRBV28
size: NA
D: NA
CDR3: CASSPNGAGLNQPQHF
DNA: TGTGCCAGCAGCCCAAATGGGGCAGGCCTAAATCAGCCCCAGCATTTT

J: TRBJ2-7
V: TRBV6-5
size: NA
D: TRBD1
CDR3: CASSSPWTGKHEQYF
DNA: TGTGCCAGCAGTTCACCATGGACAGGGAAGCACGAGCAGTACTTC

J: TRBJ2-3
V: TRBV29-1
size: once
D: NA
CDR3: CSVKSARESTDTQYF
DNA: TGCAGCGTTAAAAGTGCCAGGGAGAGCACAGATACGCAGTATTTT

J: TRBJ2-3
V: TRBV5-6
size: NA
D: NA
CDR3: CASGRGTGRTDTQYF
DNA: TGTGCCAGCGGAAGAGGAACAGGGCGCACAGATACGCAGTATTTT

J: TRBJ1-4
V: TRBV6-5
size: NA
D: TRBD1
CDR3: CASRQGTTNEKLFF
DNA: TGTGCCAGCCGACAGGGTACAACTAATGAAAAACTGTTTTTT

J: TRBJ1-2
V: TRBV25-1
size: NA
D: NA
CDR3: CASPEGPSF
DNA: TGTGCCAGCCCCGAGGGACCCTCCTTC

J: TRBJ1-2
V: TRBV5-4
size: NA
D: NA
CDR3: CASSPDAGGYTF
DNA: TGTGCCAGCAGCCCGGACGCTGGTGGCTACACCTTC

J: TRBJ1-2
V: TRBV19
size: NA
D: TRBD1
CDR3: CASGTGLNYGYTF
DNA: TGTGCCAGTGGGACAGGGCTCAACTATGGCTACACCTTC

J: TRBJ1-4
V: TRBV28
size: NA
D: TRBD1
CDR3: CAIGGGGGEKLFF
DNA: TGTGCCATTGGGGGAGGGGGCGGTGAAAAACTGTTTTTT

J: TRBJ1-2
V: TRBV7-2
size: NA
D: NA
CDR3: CASSLGSVDSHGYTF
DNA: TGTGCCAGCAGCTTAGGTAGTGTGGACAGCCATGGCTACACCTTC

J: TRBJ2-5
V: TRBV10-2
size: once
D: NA
CDR3: CASKGGETQYF
DNA: TGCGCCAGCAAAGGGGGGGAGACCCAGTACTTC

J: TRBJ1-5
V: TRBV30
size: NA
D: NA
CDR3: CAWSVLLGDQPQHF
DNA: TGTGCCTGGAGTGTACTGCTGGGAGATCAGCCCCAGCATTTT

J: TRBJ1-5
V: TRBV19
size: once
D: TRBD1
CDR3: CASSFPGGGGQPQHF
DNA: TGTGCCAGTAGTTTCCCAGGGGGTGGGGGTCAGCCCCAGCATTTT

J: TRBJ1-2
V: TRBV27
size: NA
D: NA
CDR3: CASSLLARGGLNYGYTF
DNA: TGTGCCAGCAGTTTACTCGCCCGGGGAGGCCTTAACTATGGCTACACCTTC

J: TRBJ2-7
V: TRBV29-1
size: once
D: NA
CDR3: CSVGVSSSYEQYF
DNA: TGCAGCGTGGGGGTGAGTAGCTCCTACGAGCAGTACTTC

J: TRBJ1-1
V: TRBV2
size: NA
D: NA
CDR3: CASSELRVGLNTEAFF
DNA: TGTGCCAGCAGTGAATTGAGAGTAGGATTGAACACTGAAGCTTTCTTT

J: TRBJ2-2
V: TRBV19
size: NA
D: TRBD2
CDR3: CASRSGGTGTGELFF
DNA: TGTGCCAGTCGTAGCGGGGGGACGGGGACCGGGGAGCTGTTTTTT

J: TRBJ2-7
V: TRBV28
size: NA
D: NA
CDR3: CASSFVTGARPEQYF
DNA: TGTGCCAGCAGTTTTGTCACAGGCGCCCGTCCCGAGCAGTACTTC